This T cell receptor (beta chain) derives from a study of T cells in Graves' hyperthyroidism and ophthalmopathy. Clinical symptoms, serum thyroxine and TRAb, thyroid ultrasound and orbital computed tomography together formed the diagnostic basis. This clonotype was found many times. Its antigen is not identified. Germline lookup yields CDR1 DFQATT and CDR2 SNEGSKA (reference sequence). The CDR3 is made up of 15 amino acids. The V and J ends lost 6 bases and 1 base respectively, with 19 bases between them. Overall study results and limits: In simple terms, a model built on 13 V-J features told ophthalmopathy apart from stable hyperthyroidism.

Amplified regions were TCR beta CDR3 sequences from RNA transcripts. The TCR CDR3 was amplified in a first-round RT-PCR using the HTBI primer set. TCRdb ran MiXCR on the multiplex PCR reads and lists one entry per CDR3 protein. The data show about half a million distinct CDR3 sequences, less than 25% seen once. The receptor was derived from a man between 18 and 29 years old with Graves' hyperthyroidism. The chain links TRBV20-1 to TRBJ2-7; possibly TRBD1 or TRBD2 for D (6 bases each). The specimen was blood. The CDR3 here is CSAYIEGGFSYEQYF. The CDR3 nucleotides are TGCAGTGCCTACATTGAGGGGGGATTTTCCTACGAGCAGTACTTC.